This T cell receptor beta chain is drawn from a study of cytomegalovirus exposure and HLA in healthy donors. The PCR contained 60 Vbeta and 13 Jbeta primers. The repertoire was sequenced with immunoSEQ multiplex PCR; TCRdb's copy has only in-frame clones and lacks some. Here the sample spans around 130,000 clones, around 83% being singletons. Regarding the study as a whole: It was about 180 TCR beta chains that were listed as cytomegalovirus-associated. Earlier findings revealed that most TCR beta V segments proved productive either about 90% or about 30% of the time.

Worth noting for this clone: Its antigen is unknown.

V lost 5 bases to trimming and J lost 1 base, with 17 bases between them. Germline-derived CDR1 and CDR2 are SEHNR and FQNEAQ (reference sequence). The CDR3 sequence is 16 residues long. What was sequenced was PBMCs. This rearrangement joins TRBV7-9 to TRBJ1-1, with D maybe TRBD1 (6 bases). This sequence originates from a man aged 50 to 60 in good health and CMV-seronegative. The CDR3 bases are TGTGCCAGCAGCGATACACGGACAGAAAGGAACACTGAAGCTTTCTTT. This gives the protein CASSDTRTERNTEAFF.